The clone carrying this T cell receptor beta chain was seen a few times. The antigen is undetermined. This specimen belongs to a study of OX40 agonist ivuxolimab in advanced cancers. Study overall: Patients were 82.7% male with ages roughly 20 to 80, mean 60. The study's findings and limits: At doses 0.1 to 3.0 mg/kg, CD4+ and CD8+ clones expanded. People who partly responded at 0.1-3.0 mg/kg had some of the least clonal expansion seen.

Method: immunoSEQ multiplex PCR; TCRdb's copy keeps in-frame clones and lacks some. The profile shows approximately 80,000 clones, about 90% of them singletons. Patients with a history of autoimmune disease or on systemic immunosuppression were excluded. The CDR3 loop spans 14 amino acids. CDR1 and CDR2 from the germline V gene are MNHEY and SMNVEV (reference sequence). V lost 6 bases and J lost 5, with 14 bases in between. The sequence was collected from an adult with an advanced solid tumor such as melanoma, head and neck, liver or kidney cancer. Sequenced material: CD4+ or CD8+ T cells sorted from blood, taken in a trial of the OX40 agonist ivuxolimab. The chain couples TRBV27 to TRBJ2-1; D may correspond to TRBD1 or TRBD2 (5 bases each). The CDR3 spells CASSPGPYDNEQFF. DNA of the CDR3: TGTGCCAGCAGCCCGGGACCCTACGACAATGAGCAGTTCTTC.